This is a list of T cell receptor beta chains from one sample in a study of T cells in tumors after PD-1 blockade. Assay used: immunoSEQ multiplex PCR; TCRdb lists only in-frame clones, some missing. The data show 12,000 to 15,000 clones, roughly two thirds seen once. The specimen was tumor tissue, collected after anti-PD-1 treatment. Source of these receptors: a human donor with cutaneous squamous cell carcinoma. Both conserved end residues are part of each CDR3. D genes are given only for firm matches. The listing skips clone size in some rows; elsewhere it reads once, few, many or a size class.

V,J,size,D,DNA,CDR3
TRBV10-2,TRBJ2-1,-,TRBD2,TGCGCCACCAAGAAAAGCGGGGCCAACTCCTACAATGAGCAGTTCTTC,CATKKSGANSYNEQFF
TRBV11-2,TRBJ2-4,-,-,TGTGCCAGCAGCACCCTAAGACAGCAAAACATTCAGTACTTC,CASSTLRQQNIQYF
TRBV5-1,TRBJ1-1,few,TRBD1,TGCGCCAGCAGCATGGGACAGGGGGAGAGGGAAGCTTTCTTT,CASSMGQGEREAFF
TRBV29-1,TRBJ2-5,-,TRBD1,TGCAGCGCTGCCAGGGGGCAAGAGACCCAGTACTTC,CSAARGQETQYF
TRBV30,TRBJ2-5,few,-,TGTGCCTTAAACCCGTTGGGGGCGCTCGGGGAGACCCAGTACTTC,CALNPLGALGETQYF
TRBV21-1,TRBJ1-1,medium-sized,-,TGTGCCAGCAGCAAAGACGGGAAAACTGAAGCTTTCTTT,CASSKDGKTEAFF
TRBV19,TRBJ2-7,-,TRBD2,TGTGCCAGTAGTCTACCCCGGGCGGGAGTTGACGAGCAGTACTTC,CASSLPRAGVDEQYF
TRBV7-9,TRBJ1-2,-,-,TGTGCCAGCAGTTCACAGAGCTATGGCTACACCTTC,CASSSQSYGYTF
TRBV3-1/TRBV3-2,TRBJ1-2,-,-,TGTGCCAGCAGCCAACCCCTCGGTGGGGCTGGCTACACCTTC,CASSQPLGGAGYTF
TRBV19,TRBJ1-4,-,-,TGTGCCAGTAGTATTCGGACAGCAACTAATGAAAAACTGTTTTTT,CASSIRTATNEKLFF
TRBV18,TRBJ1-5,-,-,TGTGCCAGCTCCCCAGGGAGGACGGGCAATCAGCCCCAGCATTTT,CASSPGRTGNQPQHF
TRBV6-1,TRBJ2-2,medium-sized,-,TGTGCCAGCAGAGAAGGGATCAGCCCAAACACCGGGGAGCTGTTTTTT,CASREGISPNTGELFF
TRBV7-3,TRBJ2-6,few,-,TGTGCCAGCAGCTTAACGGTCTGGAGATCCGGGGCCAACGTCCTGACTTTC,CASSLTVWRSGANVLTF
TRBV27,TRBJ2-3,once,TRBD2,TGTGCCAGCAGTTTAGGACTAGCGGTCAAAAGGAGAGATACGCAGTATTTT,CASSLGLAVKRRDTQYF
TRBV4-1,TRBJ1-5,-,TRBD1,TGCGCCAGCAGCTTAACAGGGGGGGATCAGCCCCAGCATTTT,CASSLTGGDQPQHF
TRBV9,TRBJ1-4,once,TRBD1,TGTGCCAGCAGCGTACGGACAGGGGAGGAAAAACTGTTTTTT,CASSVRTGEEKLFF
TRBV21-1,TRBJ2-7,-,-,TGTGGAGCACGGGAGGGTCCTAGCGAAACCTCCTACGAGCAGTACTTC,CGAREGPSETSYEQYF
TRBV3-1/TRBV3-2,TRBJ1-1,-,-,TGTGCCAGCAGCCGGGGGACCGTTGAAGCTTTCTTT,CASSRGTVEAFF
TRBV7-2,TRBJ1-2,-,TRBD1,TGTGCCAGCAGTACGAGGACAGGGGGCGCCTCCGGCTATGGCTACACCTTC,CASSTRTGGASGYGYTF
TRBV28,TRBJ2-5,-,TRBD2,TGTGCCACCTACTTTAGCGGGAGGGGTTTCGGGACCCAGTACTTC,CATYFSGRGFGTQYF
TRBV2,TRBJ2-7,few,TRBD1,TGTGCCAGCAGGGGGACAGGGGGCGCTGGGGACTACGAGCAGTACTTC,CASRGTGGAGDYEQYF
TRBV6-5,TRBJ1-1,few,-,TGTGCCAGCAGTTACGGCAGACTGAACACTGAAGCTTTCTTT,CASSYGRLNTEAFF
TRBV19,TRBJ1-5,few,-,TGTGCCAGTAGTGTGACGGTGAATAGCAATCAGCCCCAGCATTTT,CASSVTVNSNQPQHF
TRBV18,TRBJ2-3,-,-,TGTGCCAGCTCACGAGGGGGGGGCCTAGGATCGAGCACAGATACGCAGTATTTT,CASSRGGGLGSSTDTQYF
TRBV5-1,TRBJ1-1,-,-,TGCGCCAGCAGCCGCGGGTTTGAAAGAGCCACTGAAGCTTTCTTT,CASSRGFERATEAFF
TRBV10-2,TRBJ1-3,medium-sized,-,TGCGCCAGCAGTGAGCTGGACACCATATATTTT,CASSELDTIYF
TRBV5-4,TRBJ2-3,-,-,TGTGCCAGCAGCTTGGGGGAAGTTAGCACAGATACGCAGTATTTT,CASSLGEVSTDTQYF
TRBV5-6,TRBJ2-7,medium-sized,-,TGTGCCAGCGTCGGGCAGGGCGAGTACGAGCAGTACTTC,CASVGQGEYEQYF
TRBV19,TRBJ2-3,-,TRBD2,TGTGCCAGTAGTATAGCGGGGGGGACGTATACGCAGTATTTT,CASSIAGGTYTQYF
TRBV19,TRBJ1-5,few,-,TGTGCCAGTAGTGGGACAACGGCGGGGTTCATTCAGCCCCAGCATTTT,CASSGTTAGFIQPQHF
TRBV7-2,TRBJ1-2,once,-,TGTGCCAGCAGCTTAGTTTTTACTAACTATGGCTACACCTTC,CASSLVFTNYGYTF
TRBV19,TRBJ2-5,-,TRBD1,TGTGCCAGTAGTTCAAAAGGGACAGGGCTTCAAGAGACCCAGTACTTC,CASSSKGTGLQETQYF
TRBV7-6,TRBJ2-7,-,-,TGTGCCAGCAGCCCGGGGACCCGCAGGGAGCAGTACTTC,CASSPGTRREQYF
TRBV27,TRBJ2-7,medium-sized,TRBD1,TGTGCCAGCTCGGACAGGGTAGGAACCTACGAGCAGTACTTC,CASSDRVGTYEQYF
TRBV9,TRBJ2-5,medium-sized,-,TGTGCCAGCAGCGTATTAGTCAGCAAAGAGACCCAGTACTTC,CASSVLVSKETQYF
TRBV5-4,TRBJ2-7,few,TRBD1,TGTGCCAGCAGCCTGACAGGGGGCAACGAGCAGTACTTC,CASSLTGGNEQYF